The rows below give T cell receptor beta chains drawn from one sample of a study of CD8 T cells in Susac syndrome. Via MiXCR, TCRdb re-called the immunoSEQ multiplex PCR reads, giving one row per CDR3 protein. This table has about 200,000 distinct CDR3 sequences, roughly 96% appearing once. The sequenced material came from CD4+ T cells from PBMCs. These receptors all come from a human donor with multiple sclerosis. The CDR3 runs from the conserved cysteine through the conserved F or W. The order of the fields is D gene, V gene, clone size, J gene, CDR3 length, CDR3 DNA, CDR3 protein. A D gene is named only where the DNA matches it firmly. Clone size is given for some rows only: seen once, a few or many times, or a class if the clone is expanded.

D gene: -
V gene: TRBV10-3
clone size: -
J gene: TRBJ2-1
CDR3 length: 16
CDR3 DNA: TGTGCCATCAGTGAGTCTGGTAGCGGAGCCGGCAACGAGCAGTTCTTC
CDR3 protein: CAISESGSGAGNEQFF

D gene: -
V gene: TRBV3-1
clone size: -
J gene: TRBJ1-1
CDR3 length: 14
CDR3 DNA: TGTGCCAGCAGCCAGACAGGTTCATTCACTGAAGCTTTCTTT
CDR3 protein: CASSQTGSFTEAFF

D gene: -
V gene: TRBV30
clone size: -
J gene: TRBJ2-1
CDR3 length: 15
CDR3 DNA: TGTGCCTGGAGTATGGGATTCGGCTCCTACAATGAGCAGTTCTTC
CDR3 protein: CAWSMGFGSYNEQFF

D gene: TRBD1
V gene: TRBV29-1
clone size: -
J gene: TRBJ1-1
CDR3 length: 15
CDR3 DNA: TGCAGCGTTGGTCCCGGGACAGGGAGGAGCACTGAAGCTTTCTTT
CDR3 protein: CSVGPGTGRSTEAFF

D gene: -
V gene: TRBV20-1
clone size: -
J gene: TRBJ2-1
CDR3 length: 13
CDR3 DNA: TGCAGTGCCACGAAGGGGGGGACGAATGAGCAGTTCTTC
CDR3 protein: CSATKGGTNEQFF

D gene: -
V gene: TRBV29-1
clone size: -
J gene: TRBJ2-7
CDR3 length: 13
CDR3 DNA: TGCAGCGTTGCAACTTCCAGTTCCTACGAGCAGTACTTC
CDR3 protein: CSVATSSSYEQYF

D gene: TRBD2
V gene: TRBV9
clone size: -
J gene: TRBJ2-2
CDR3 length: 16
CDR3 DNA: TGTGCCAGCAGCGTATCCGGGAGGGCCCTCACCGGGGAGCTGTTTTTT
CDR3 protein: CASSVSGRALTGELFF

D gene: -
V gene: TRBV20-1
clone size: -
J gene: TRBJ2-1
CDR3 length: 14
CDR3 DNA: TGCAGTGCTGCCGGGACCCTCCGCAGGAATGAGCAGTTCTTC
CDR3 protein: CSAAGTLRRNEQFF

D gene: -
V gene: TRBV23-1
clone size: -
J gene: TRBJ2-7
CDR3 length: 10
CDR3 DNA: TGCGCCAGCTGCTGCGGCGAGCAGTACTTC
CDR3 protein: CASCCGEQYF

D gene: TRBD1
V gene: TRBV6-5
clone size: -
J gene: TRBJ1-6
CDR3 length: 14
CDR3 DNA: TGTGCCAGCAGTTACTCGACAGGGATAGGACCCCTCCACTTT
CDR3 protein: CASSYSTGIGPLHF

D gene: -
V gene: TRBV24-1
clone size: -
J gene: TRBJ2-3
CDR3 length: 14
CDR3 DNA: TGTGCCACCAGTGGGGCCGCTAGCACAGATACGCAGTATTTT
CDR3 protein: CATSGAASTDTQYF

D gene: -
V gene: TRBV3-1
clone size: -
J gene: TRBJ1-6
CDR3 length: 15
CDR3 DNA: TGTGCCAGCAGCCAGTTGATTGTTGCCAATTCACCCCTCCACTTT
CDR3 protein: CASSQLIVANSPLHF

D gene: -
V gene: TRBV5-1
clone size: -
J gene: TRBJ1-1
CDR3 length: 12
CDR3 DNA: TGCGCCAGCAGCTTAACGGGCGAGGAAGCTTTCTTT
CDR3 protein: CASSLTGEEAFF

D gene: TRBD1
V gene: TRBV24-1
clone size: -
J gene: TRBJ1-5
CDR3 length: 15
CDR3 DNA: TGTGCCACCAGTGATTCCAACAGGGGAGGTCAGCCCCAGCATTTT
CDR3 protein: CATSDSNRGGQPQHF

D gene: -
V gene: TRBV6-6
clone size: -
J gene: TRBJ1-1
CDR3 length: 11
CDR3 DNA: TGTGCCAGCAGTCCCACCGGTGAAGCTTTCTTT
CDR3 protein: CASSPTGEAFF

D gene: -
V gene: TRBV24-1
clone size: -
J gene: TRBJ1-2
CDR3 length: 15
CDR3 DNA: TGTGCCACCAGTGACCGCCGGGACACAAACTATGGCTACACCTTC
CDR3 protein: CATSDRRDTNYGYTF

D gene: -
V gene: TRBV7-2
clone size: once
J gene: TRBJ2-3
CDR3 length: 13
CDR3 DNA: TGTGCCAGCAGAGGGTCGCGCACAGATACGCAGTATTTT
CDR3 protein: CASRGSRTDTQYF

D gene: -
V gene: TRBV14
clone size: -
J gene: TRBJ1-2
CDR3 length: 14
CDR3 DNA: TGTGCCAGCAGCCAAGAGTTCCAGAGCTATGGCTACACCTTC
CDR3 protein: CASSQEFQSYGYTF

D gene: -
V gene: TRBV3-1
clone size: -
J gene: TRBJ1-2
CDR3 length: 13
CDR3 DNA: TGTGCCAGCAGCCCATATCGGACAGACGGCTACACCTTC
CDR3 protein: CASSPYRTDGYTF

D gene: TRBD2
V gene: TRBV15
clone size: -
J gene: TRBJ2-1
CDR3 length: 14
CDR3 DNA: TGTGCCACCAGCAGCCAGCGGGGGGGTGATGAGCAGTTCTTC
CDR3 protein: CATSSQRGGDEQFF

D gene: TRBD1
V gene: TRBV20-1
clone size: -
J gene: TRBJ1-5
CDR3 length: 14
CDR3 DNA: TGCAGTGCTGCAAGGACAGGGGGCAATCAGCCCCAGCATTTT
CDR3 protein: CSAARTGGNQPQHF

D gene: -
V gene: TRBV9
clone size: -
J gene: TRBJ2-3
CDR3 length: 16
CDR3 DNA: TGTGCCAGCAGCGTAATTGGGACTGGTCCCGCCGATACGCAGTATTTT
CDR3 protein: CASSVIGTGPADTQYF

D gene: -
V gene: TRBV7-9
clone size: once
J gene: TRBJ1-2
CDR3 length: 14
CDR3 DNA: TGTGCCAGCAGCTTAACGACCTCGAGCTATGGCTACACCTTC
CDR3 protein: CASSLTTSSYGYTF

D gene: TRBD2
V gene: TRBV6-5
clone size: -
J gene: TRBJ2-3
CDR3 length: 14
CDR3 DNA: TGTGCCAGCAGACCGGGACTAGCGATAGATACGCAGTATTTT
CDR3 protein: CASRPGLAIDTQYF

D gene: TRBD1
V gene: TRBV6-5
clone size: -
J gene: TRBJ2-5
CDR3 length: 13
CDR3 DNA: TGTGCCAGCAGTTACTCGGGTCAGGGGGCCCAGTACTTC
CDR3 protein: CASSYSGQGAQYF

D gene: -
V gene: TRBV7-9
clone size: -
J gene: TRBJ2-7
CDR3 length: 14
CDR3 DNA: TGTGCCAGCAGCTTATCCTCCCCGCCTCACGAGCAGTACTTC
CDR3 protein: CASSLSSPPHEQYF

D gene: -
V gene: TRBV9
clone size: -
J gene: TRBJ2-7
CDR3 length: 13
CDR3 DNA: TGTGCCAGCAGCGTCGGGTTCAACTACGAGCAGTACTTC
CDR3 protein: CASSVGFNYEQYF

D gene: TRBD1
V gene: TRBV9
clone size: -
J gene: TRBJ2-2
CDR3 length: 16
CDR3 DNA: TGTGCCAGCAGCGCCCAGGGGGCCCGAGTCACCGGGGAGCTGTTTTTT
CDR3 protein: CASSAQGARVTGELFF

D gene: -
V gene: TRBV3-1
clone size: -
J gene: TRBJ2-7
CDR3 length: 13
CDR3 DNA: TGTGCCAGCAGCCTCCCGGGGGCGTACGAGCAGTACTTC
CDR3 protein: CASSLPGAYEQYF

D gene: TRBD2
V gene: TRBV30
clone size: -
J gene: TRBJ2-7
CDR3 length: 14
CDR3 DNA: TGTGCCTGGAGTTTGGCTAGCGGGTCGTACGAGCAGTACTTC
CDR3 protein: CAWSLASGSYEQYF

D gene: -
V gene: TRBV25-1
clone size: few
J gene: TRBJ2-5
CDR3 length: 13
CDR3 DNA: TGTGCCAGCAGTGGACAAATCCAAGAGACCCAGTACTTC
CDR3 protein: CASSGQIQETQYF